The clone carrying this T cell receptor (beta chain) was picked up a small number of times. As yet, its antigen is unknown. The PCR had 60 Vbeta and 13 Jbeta primers. The protocol was immunoSEQ multiplex PCR, while the TCRdb copy is restricted to in-frame clones and leaves out a portion. The profile shows about 120,000 clones, roughly 82% of them singletons. The sample is drawn from a study of cytomegalovirus exposure and HLA in healthy donors. The wider study: Previous work identified roughly 120 million unique TCR beta sequences from around 170 million T cells. Notes on the study in general: Productive rates of about 90% or about 30% were seen for most TCR beta V segments in an earlier analysis. Among TCR sequences, most were rare, though some public TCRs appeared in many donors.

This CDR3 comprises 14 residues. The V and J ends lost 0 bases and 6 bases, in that order; junction bases with no gene match: 4. The V gene's germline CDR1 is SGHKS and CDR2 YYEKEE (reference sequence). The material sequenced was PBMCs. The V call is TRBV5-5, the J call TRBJ1-2; 8 nucleotides line up with TRBD1. The receptor was isolated from a young woman in good health and CMV-seronegative. CDR3 in amino acids: CASSLVQGANGYTF. In DNA form, the CDR3 reads TGTGCCAGCAGCTTGGTTCAGGGGGCAAATGGCTACACCTTC.